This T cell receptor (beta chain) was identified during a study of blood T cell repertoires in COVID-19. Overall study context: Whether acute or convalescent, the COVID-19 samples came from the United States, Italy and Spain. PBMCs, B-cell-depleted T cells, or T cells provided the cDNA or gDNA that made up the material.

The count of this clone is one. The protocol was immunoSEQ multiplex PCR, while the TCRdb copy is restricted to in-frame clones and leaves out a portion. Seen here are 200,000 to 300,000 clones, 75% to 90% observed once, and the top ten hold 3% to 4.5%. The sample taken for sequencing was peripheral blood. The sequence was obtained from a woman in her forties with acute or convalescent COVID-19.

The CDR3 DNA is TGTGCCAGTACCGGGGTGGGCAGGGGGAATGAGCAGTTCTTC. Translating it yields CASTGVGRGNEQFF. This chain uses TRBV19 with TRBJ2-1; TRBD1 matches 7 bases. J was trimmed by 7 bases and V by 7 bases; bases with no gene match: 10. The CDR3 length is 14 residues. Per the germline V gene, CDR1 is LNHDA and CDR2 is SQIVND (reference sequence).